Presented here are 14 T cell receptor beta chains from one specimen sequenced in a study of blood T cell repertoires in COVID-19. Only in-frame clones appear in the TCRdb table, and some are missing; sequencing was by immunoSEQ multiplex PCR. The table records some 310,000 clones, 90% of them present only once. Material: peripheral blood. The source is a middle-aged woman with COVID-19, enrolled during active disease.

The chain employs TRBV27 and TRBJ1-4; D remains unclear. Trimming took 8 bases from V and 1 from J, leaving 8 bases between them. Germline V gene data show CDR1 as MNHEY and CDR2 as SMNVEV (reference sequence). The CDR3 has 13 residues. CDR3 loop: CASPSLTNEKLFF. The DNA of the CDR3 is TGTGCCAGCCCTTCCTTAACTAATGAAAAACTGTTTTTT.

About this clone itself: Compared with germline, one end of the junction differs, possibly owing to a read error. The identical CDR3 is also encoded by other nucleotide sequences in the sample. The J gene is TRBJ2-1, the V gene TRBV7-7; the match to TRBD2 covers 8 bases. The CDR3 length is 15 residues. CDR1 and CDR2 (germline): SSHAT, FNYEAQ (reference sequence). In nucleotides, the CDR3 is TGTGCTAGCAGCTTAGGACTAGCAGCCTACAATGAGCAGTTCTTC. Translating it yields CASSLGLAAYNEQFF.

This chain joins TRBV28 and TRBJ1-1, with a weak D call TRBD1 (5 bases). Germline assignment: CDR1 MDHEN and CDR2 SYDVKM. Trimming took 1 base from V and 4 from J, leaving 13 bases between them. This CDR3 is 15 amino acids long. CDR3 sequence: CASSLSGIMSTEAFF. CDR3 nucleotide sequence: TGTGCCAGCAGTTTATCAGGGATAATGAGCACTGAAGCTTTCTTT. The full variable domain, completed using reference TRBV28 and TRBJ1-1, is DVKVTQSSRYLVKRTGEKVFLECVQDMDHENMFWYRQDPGLGLRLIYFSYDVKMKEKGDIPEGYSVSREKKERFSLILESASTNQTSMYLCASSLSGIMSTEAFFGQGTRLTVV.

Comment on this clone: Relative to the germline gene, one junction end is altered; a read error may explain this. The genes are TRBV7-7 and TRBJ2-1; a possible D gene is TRBD2 (7 bases). Per the germline V gene, CDR1 is SSHAT and CDR2 is FNYEAQ (reference sequence). The CDR3 is made up of 15 amino acids. The CDR3 coding sequence is TGTGCTAGCAGCGCCACCGGGGGGCCGGACAATGAGCAGTTCTTC. Residues: CASSATGGPDNEQFF. The full variable domain, with the rest looked up from reference TRBV7-7 and TRBJ2-1, is GAGVSQSPRYKVTKRGQDVTLRCDPISSHATLYWYQQALGQGPEFLTYFNYEAQPDKSGLPSDRFSAERPEGSISTLTIQRTEQRDSAMYRCASSATGGPDNEQFFGPGTRLTVL.

V gene TRBV2 combines with J gene TRBJ2-7; D ambiguous. V lost 2 bases to trimming and J lost 12 bases, with 11 bases between them. The CDR3 is 11 residues long. In germline, CDR1 is SNHLY, CDR2 FYNNEI. The CDR3 nucleotides read TGTGCCAGCAGTGAACAAGGAGTGGCGTACTTC. Translation gives CASSEQGVAYF.

The rearrangement links TRBV28 to TRBJ2-7; D not certain. CDR1 is MDHEN, CDR2 SYDVKM, per germline. With 4 bases removed from V and 3 bases from J, the gap between germline ends came to 10 bases. The CDR3 runs to 13 residues. Here the CDR3 reads CASSSGGFYEQYF. For the CDR3, the DNA is TGTGCCAGCAGTTCCGGCGGATTCTACGAGCAGTACTTC.

This clone was counted between two and nine times. The chain employs TRBV15 and TRBJ2-3, with TRBD2 identical over 8 bases. This CDR3 contains 14 residues. V was pared by 9 bases and J by 2 bases, with 7 bases of the junction left unmatched. Per germline, CDR1 LNHNV and CDR2 YYDKDF (reference sequence). The CDR3 DNA sequence: TGTGCCACGCGAGCGGGGGTTCACACAGATACGCAGTATTTT. Residues: CATRAGVHTDTQYF. The full variable domain, its missing parts supplied by reference TRBV15 and TRBJ2-3, is DAMVIQNPRYQVTQFGKPVTLSCSQTLNHNVMYWYQQKSSQAPKLLFHYYDKDFNNEADTPDNFQSRRPNTSFCFLDIRSPGLGDTAMYLCATRAGVHTDTQYFGPGTRLTVL.

CDR3 DNA: TGTGCAAGTCGCCAACAGATCATGAGCTCCTACAATGAGCAGTTCTTC. It is translated as CASRQQIMSSYNEQFF. The rearrangement uses TRBV12-2 and TRBJ2-1; the table's TRBD1 call for D was not verified on the DNA. TRBV12-2 is a known pseudogene. The CDR3 is 16 residues long.

This rearrangement joins TRBV6-5 to TRBJ2-3; 7 nucleotides align to TRBD2. V shed 2 bases and J 4 bases; nucleotides not matched to a gene: 3. Germline V gene lookup returns CDR1 MNHEY and CDR2 SVGAGI. The CDR3 runs 14 residues. CDR3 in amino acids: CASSYGGGSDTQYF. The CDR3 DNA is TGTGCCAGCAGTTACGGGGGGGGGTCAGATACGCAGTATTTT.

The chain joins TRBV7-3 to TRBJ2-3; weak D call: TRBD1 (5 bases). The CDR3 has 16 amino acids. In germline, CDR1 is SGHTA, CDR2 FQGTGA. V was trimmed by 2 bases and J by 1 base, leaving 13 bases between them. The CDR3 protein is CASSLGQPRGTDTQYF. The DNA for the CDR3 is TGTGCCAGCAGCTTAGGGCAGCCCAGGGGCACAGATACGCAGTATTTT.

The J gene is TRBJ2-3, the V gene TRBV7-3; the match to TRBD2 covers 9 bases. This CDR3 contains 16 residues. In germline, CDR1 is SGHTA, CDR2 FQGTGA. Trimming took 2 bases from V and 2 from J; bases not matched to a gene: 5. CDR3 residues: CASSLFPSGNTDTQYF. The CDR3, as DNA: TGTGCCAGCAGCTTATTCCCTAGCGGGAACACAGATACGCAGTATTTT. Full variable domain (remainder filled in from reference TRBV7-3 and TRBJ2-3): GAGVSQTPSNKVTEKGKYVELRCDPISGHTALYWYRQSLGQGPEFLIYFQGTGAADDSGLPNDRFFAVRPEGSVSTLKIQRTERGDSAVYLCASSLFPSGNTDTQYFGPGTRLTVL.

This clone came up once. V usage is TRBV6-1 and J usage is TRBJ2-5; the D gene is possibly TRBD1 (5 bases). Germline CDR1 and CDR2: MNHNS and SASEGT. The CDR3 contains 17 residues. Trimming took off 2 bases at V and 5 bases at J, with 21 bases between the two ends. In nucleotides, the CDR3 is TGTGCCAGCAGTGAAAATCCGGTGGGGCCCCTCGGGGAGACCCAGTACTTC. Its translation is CASSENPVGPLGETQYF.

The chain recombines TRBV7-3 with TRBJ2-2; 7 nucleotides line up with TRBD1. Losses at the gene ends were 5 bases for V and 5 bases for J; bases not matched to a gene: 8. From germline, CDR1 is SGHTA and CDR2 FQGTGA. There are 15 residues in the CDR3. CDR3 bases: TGTGCCAGCAGCCCCAGGGGGTTGGGAACCGGGGAGCTGTTTTTT. Amino acids: CASSPRGLGTGELFF.

The chain has TRBV5-1 and TRBJ1-5; possible D gene TRBD1, 6 bases. The CDR3 covers 13 residues. In germline, CDR1 is SGHRS, CDR2 YFSETQ. Trimming left V 4 bases short and J 4 bases short, with 9 bases between. The CDR3 region has the DNA TGCGCCAGCAGCCTCCAGGGGAATCAGCCCCAGCATTTT. Its protein is CASSLQGNQPQHF.